The entry that follows covers one T cell receptor (beta chain) sequence. The CDR3 runs to 16 residues. Looked up from germline, CDR1 is MGHRA and CDR2 is YSYEKL. The ends lost 4 bases at V and 4 bases at J; junction bases unmatched: 10. The sample is drawn from a study of siplizumab effects on memory and regulatory T cells. Assay used: immunoSEQ multiplex PCR; TCRdb lists only in-frame clones, some missing. The sample lists about 100,000 clones, roughly 94% occurring once. This receptor was identified in a human donor in good health. V and J are TRBV4-1 and TRBJ2-7; 10 bases line up with TRBD1. Sequenced material: Tregs sorted from blood. DNA of the CDR3: TGCGCCAGCAGCCGGGAGACAGGGGGCGCTGGATACGAGCAGTACTTC. Its translation is CASSRETGGAGYEQYF.